This TCR beta chain was sequenced in a study of blood T cell repertoires in COVID-19. Background on the study: T cells, B-cell-depleted T cells, or PBMCs provided the cDNA or gDNA that served as material.

The germline V gene encodes CDR1 MGHRA and CDR2 YSYEKL. The CDR3 is 15 residues long. Germline trimming cut 5 bases from V and 5 bases from J; bases unmatched to any gene: 3. Method: immunoSEQ multiplex PCR; TCRdb's copy keeps in-frame clones and lacks some. Of about 250,000 clones listed, over 80% are singletons. The chain is built from TRBV4-1 and TRBJ2-2, with 12 bases fitting TRBD2. This sequence was found in a human donor in a cohort sampled during active COVID-19. Sequencing was performed on peripheral blood. CDR3 protein: CASSSGLAGTGELFF. CDR3 bases: TGCGCCAGCAGCTCAGGACTAGCGGGAACCGGGGAGCTGTTTTTT.